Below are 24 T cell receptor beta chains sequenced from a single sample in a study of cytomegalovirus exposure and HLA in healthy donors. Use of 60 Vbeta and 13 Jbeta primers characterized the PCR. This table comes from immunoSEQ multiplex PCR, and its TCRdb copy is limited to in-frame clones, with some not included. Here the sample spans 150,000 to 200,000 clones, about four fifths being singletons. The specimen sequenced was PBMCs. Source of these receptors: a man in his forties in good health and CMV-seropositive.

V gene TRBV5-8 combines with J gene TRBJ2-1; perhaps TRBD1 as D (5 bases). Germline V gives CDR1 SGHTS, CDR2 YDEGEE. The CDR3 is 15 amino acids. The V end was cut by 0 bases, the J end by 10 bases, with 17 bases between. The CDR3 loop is CASSLGEQVRREQFF. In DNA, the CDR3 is TGTGCCAGCAGCTTGGGAGAACAGGTGAGGCGGGAGCAGTTCTTC.

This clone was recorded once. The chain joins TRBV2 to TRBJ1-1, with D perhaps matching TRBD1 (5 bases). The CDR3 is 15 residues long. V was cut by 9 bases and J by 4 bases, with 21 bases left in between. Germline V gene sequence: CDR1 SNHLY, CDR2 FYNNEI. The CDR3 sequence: CASSRGAGRITEAFF. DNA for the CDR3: TGTGCCAGTTCACGAGGCGCAGGGAGGATCACTGAAGCTTTCTTT.

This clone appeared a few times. CDR3 sequence: CAWTSGSYEQYF. CDR3 nucleotide sequence: TGTGCCTGGACTAGCGGTTCCTACGAGCAGTACTTC. The rearrangement links TRBV30 to TRBJ2-7; TRBD2 matches 7 bases. Unmatched junction bases numbered 1, after V lost 4 bases and J lost 1 base. Germline V CDR1 and CDR2: GTSNPN, SVGIG (reference sequence). The CDR3 sequence is 12 residues long.

The DNA of the CDR3 is TGCAGCGTTCCAAGATTCGGGAACACTGAAGCTTTCTTT. This sequence encodes CSVPRFGNTEAFF. This chain connects TRBV29-1 to TRBJ1-1; the D is unclear. The CDR3 loop spans 13 amino acids. Trimming pared 5 bases from V and 1 base from J, leaving 11 bases between. The germline gives CDR1 SQVTM, CDR2 ANQGSEA.

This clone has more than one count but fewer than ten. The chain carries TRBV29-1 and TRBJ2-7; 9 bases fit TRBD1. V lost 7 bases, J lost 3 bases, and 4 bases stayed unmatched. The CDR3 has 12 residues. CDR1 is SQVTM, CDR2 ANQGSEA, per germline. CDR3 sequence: CSASTGGYEQYF. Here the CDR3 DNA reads TGCAGCGCATCGACAGGGGGCTACGAGCAGTACTTC.

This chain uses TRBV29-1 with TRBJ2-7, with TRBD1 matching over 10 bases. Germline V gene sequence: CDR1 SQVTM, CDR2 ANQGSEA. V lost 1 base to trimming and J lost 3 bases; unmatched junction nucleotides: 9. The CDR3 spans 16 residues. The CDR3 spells CSVEGRTGQGFYEQYF. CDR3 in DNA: TGCAGCGTTGAAGGACGGACGGGACAGGGGTTCTACGAGCAGTACTTC.

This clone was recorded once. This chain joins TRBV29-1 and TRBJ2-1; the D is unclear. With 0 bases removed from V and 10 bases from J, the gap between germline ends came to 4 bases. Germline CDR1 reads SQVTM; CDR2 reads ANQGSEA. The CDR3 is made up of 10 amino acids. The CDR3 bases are TGCAGCGTTGAAGACGTGGAGCAGTTCTTC. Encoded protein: CSVEDVEQFF.

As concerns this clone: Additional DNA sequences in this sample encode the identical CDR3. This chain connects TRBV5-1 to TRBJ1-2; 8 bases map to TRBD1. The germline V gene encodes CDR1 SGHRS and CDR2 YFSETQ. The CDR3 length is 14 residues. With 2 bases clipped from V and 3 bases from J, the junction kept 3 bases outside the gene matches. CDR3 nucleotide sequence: TGCGCCAGCAGCTTACAGGGGGGGGACTATGGCTACACCTTC. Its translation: CASSLQGGDYGYTF.

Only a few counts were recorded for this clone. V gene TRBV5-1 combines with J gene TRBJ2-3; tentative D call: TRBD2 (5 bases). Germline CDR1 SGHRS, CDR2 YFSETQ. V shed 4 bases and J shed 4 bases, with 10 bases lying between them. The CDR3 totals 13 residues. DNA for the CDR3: TGCGCCAGCAGCGTTCGGGAATCAGATACGCAGTATTTT. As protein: CASSVRESDTQYF.

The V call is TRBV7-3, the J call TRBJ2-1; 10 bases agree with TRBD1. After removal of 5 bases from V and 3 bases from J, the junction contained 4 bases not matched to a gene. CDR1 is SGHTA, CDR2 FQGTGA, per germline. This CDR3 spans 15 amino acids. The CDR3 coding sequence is TGTGCCAGCAGCCCCGGGACAGGGGACTACAATGAGCAGTTCTTC. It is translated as CASSPGTGDYNEQFF.

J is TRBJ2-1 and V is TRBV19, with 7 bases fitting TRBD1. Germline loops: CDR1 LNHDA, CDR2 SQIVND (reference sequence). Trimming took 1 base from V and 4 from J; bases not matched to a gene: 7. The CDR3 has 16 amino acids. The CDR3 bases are TGTGCCAGTAGTATAGCAGGGGGAAGTGTTTACAATGAGCAGTTCTTC. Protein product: CASSIAGGSVYNEQFF.

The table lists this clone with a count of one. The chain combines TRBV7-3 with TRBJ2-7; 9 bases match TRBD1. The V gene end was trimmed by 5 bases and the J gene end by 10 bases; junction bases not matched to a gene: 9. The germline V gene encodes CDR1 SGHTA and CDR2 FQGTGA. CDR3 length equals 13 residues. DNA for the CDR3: TGTGCCAGCAGCCCGTCCGGGACAGGGCGTCAGTACTTC. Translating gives CASSPSGTGRQYF.

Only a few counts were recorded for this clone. DNA of the CDR3: TGTGCCAGCAGCACCGGGACAGCAGATACGCAGTATTTT. Protein sequence: CASSTGTADTQYF. This sequence joins TRBV5-6 and TRBJ2-3; 7 bases are shared with TRBD1. Germline CDR1 SGHDT, CDR2 YYEEEE. The length of the CDR3 is 13 residues. Trimming took 4 bases from V and 4 from J; bases not matched to a gene: 3.

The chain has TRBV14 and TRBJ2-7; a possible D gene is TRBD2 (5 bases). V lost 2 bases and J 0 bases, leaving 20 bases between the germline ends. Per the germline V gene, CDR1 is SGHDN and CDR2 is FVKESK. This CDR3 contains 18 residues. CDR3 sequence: CASSQRVLLASSSYEQYF. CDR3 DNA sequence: TGTGCCAGCAGCCAAAGAGTTCTCCTAGCATCTAGCTCCTACGAGCAGTACTTC. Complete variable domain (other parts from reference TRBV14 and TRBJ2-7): EAGVTQFPSHSVIEKGQTVTLRCDPISGHDNLYWYRRVMGKEIKFLLHFVKESKQDESGMPNNRFLAERTGGTYSTLKVQPAELEDSGVYFCASSQRVLLASSSYEQYFGPGTRLTVT.

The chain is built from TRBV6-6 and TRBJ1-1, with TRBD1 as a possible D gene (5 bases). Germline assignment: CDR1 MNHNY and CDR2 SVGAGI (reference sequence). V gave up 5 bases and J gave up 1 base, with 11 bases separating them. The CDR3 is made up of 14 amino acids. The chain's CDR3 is CASSVKGSNTEAFF. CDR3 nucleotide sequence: TGTGCCAGCAGTGTTAAGGGGTCGAACACTGAAGCTTTCTTT.

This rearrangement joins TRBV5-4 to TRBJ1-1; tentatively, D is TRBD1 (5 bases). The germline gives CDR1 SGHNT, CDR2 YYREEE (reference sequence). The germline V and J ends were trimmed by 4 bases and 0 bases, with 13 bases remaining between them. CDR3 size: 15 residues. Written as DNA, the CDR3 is TGTGCCAGCAGCACGCCTCAGGGCGTGAACACTGAAGCTTTCTTT. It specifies CASSTPQGVNTEAFF. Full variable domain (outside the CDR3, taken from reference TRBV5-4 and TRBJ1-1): ETGVTQSPTHLIKTRGQQVTLRCSSQSGHNTVSWYQQALGQGPQFIFQYYREEENGRGNFPPRFSGLQFPNYSSELNVNALELDDSALYLCASSTPQGVNTEAFFGQGTRLTVV.

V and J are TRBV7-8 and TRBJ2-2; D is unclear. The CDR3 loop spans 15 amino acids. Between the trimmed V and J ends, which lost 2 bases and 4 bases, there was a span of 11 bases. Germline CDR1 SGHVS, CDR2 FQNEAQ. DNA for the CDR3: TGTGCCAGCAGCTTATTGGGCCCCGCCACCGGGGAGCTGTTTTTT. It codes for CASSLLGPATGELFF.

CDR3 residues: CASSQDARTDTQYF. CDR3 in DNA: TGCGCCAGCAGCCAAGACGCTAGGACAGATACGCAGTATTTT. V is TRBV4-1 and J is TRBJ2-3; D gene uncertain. The ends were cut back, 0 bases at V and 3 bases at J, with 7 bases in the middle. The germline V gene has CDR1 MGHRA and CDR2 YSYEKL. The CDR3 is 14 residues long.

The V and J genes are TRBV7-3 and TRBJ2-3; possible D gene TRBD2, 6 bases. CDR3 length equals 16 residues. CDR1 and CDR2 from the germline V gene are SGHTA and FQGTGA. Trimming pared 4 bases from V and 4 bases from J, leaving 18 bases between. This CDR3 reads CASSSPAAGKSDTQYF. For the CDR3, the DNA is TGTGCCAGCAGCTCCCCCGCGGCGGGAAAGTCAGATACGCAGTATTTT.

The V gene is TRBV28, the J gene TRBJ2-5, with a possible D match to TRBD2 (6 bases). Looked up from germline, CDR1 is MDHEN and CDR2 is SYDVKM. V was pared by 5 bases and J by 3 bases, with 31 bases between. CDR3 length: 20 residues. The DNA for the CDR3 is TGTGCCAGCAGTCCCCTCCTGGGAGCGGGTCGCCCAATTGGGGAAGAGACCCAGTACTTC. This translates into CASSPLLGAGRPIGEETQYF.

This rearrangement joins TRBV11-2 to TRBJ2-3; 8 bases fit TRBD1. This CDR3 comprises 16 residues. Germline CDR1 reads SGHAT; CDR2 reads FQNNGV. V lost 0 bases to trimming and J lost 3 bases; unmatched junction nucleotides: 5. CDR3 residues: CASSLDPGQGTDTQYF. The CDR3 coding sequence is TGTGCCAGCAGCTTAGATCCCGGACAGGGAACAGATACGCAGTATTTT.

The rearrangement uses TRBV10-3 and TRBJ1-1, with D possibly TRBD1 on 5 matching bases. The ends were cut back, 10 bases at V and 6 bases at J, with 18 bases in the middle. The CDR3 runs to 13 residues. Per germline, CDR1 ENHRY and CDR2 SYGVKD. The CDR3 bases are TGTGCCACCCAGGACACGGTTGGGCCTGAAGCTTTCTTT. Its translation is CATQDTVGPEAFF.

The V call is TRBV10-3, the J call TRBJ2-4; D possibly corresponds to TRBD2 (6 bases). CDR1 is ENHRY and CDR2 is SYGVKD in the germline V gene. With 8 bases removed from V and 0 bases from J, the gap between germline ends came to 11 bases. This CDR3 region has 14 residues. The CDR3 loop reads CAISEGLAKNIQYF. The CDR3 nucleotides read TGTGCCATCTCCGAGGGACTAGCCAAAAACATTCAGTACTTC.

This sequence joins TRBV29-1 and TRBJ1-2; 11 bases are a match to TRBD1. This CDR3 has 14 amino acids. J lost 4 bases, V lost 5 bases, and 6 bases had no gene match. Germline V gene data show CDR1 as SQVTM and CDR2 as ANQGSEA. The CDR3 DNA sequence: TGCAGCGTTCGGACAGGGGGCGGAGGCTATGGCTACACCTTC. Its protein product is CSVRTGGGGYGYTF.